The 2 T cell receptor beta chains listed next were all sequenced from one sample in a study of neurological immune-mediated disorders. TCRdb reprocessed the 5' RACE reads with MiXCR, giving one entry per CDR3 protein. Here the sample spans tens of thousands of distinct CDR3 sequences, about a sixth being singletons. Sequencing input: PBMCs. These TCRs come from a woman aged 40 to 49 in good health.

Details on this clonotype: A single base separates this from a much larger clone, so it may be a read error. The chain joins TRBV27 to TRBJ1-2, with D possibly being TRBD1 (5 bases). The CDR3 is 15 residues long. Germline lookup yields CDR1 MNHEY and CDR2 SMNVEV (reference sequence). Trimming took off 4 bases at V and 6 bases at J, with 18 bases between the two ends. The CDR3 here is CASSSYFAGTDGYTF. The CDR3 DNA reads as TGTGCCAGCAGTTCCTATTTCGCCGGGACGGATGGCTACACCTTC.

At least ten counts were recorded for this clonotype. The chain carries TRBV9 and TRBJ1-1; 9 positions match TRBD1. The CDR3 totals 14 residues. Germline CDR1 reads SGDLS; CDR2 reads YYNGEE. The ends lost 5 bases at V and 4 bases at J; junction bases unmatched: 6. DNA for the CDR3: TGTGCCAGCAGTGCACAGGGGGCGCTCACTGAAGCTTTCTTT. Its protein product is CASSAQGALTEAFF.